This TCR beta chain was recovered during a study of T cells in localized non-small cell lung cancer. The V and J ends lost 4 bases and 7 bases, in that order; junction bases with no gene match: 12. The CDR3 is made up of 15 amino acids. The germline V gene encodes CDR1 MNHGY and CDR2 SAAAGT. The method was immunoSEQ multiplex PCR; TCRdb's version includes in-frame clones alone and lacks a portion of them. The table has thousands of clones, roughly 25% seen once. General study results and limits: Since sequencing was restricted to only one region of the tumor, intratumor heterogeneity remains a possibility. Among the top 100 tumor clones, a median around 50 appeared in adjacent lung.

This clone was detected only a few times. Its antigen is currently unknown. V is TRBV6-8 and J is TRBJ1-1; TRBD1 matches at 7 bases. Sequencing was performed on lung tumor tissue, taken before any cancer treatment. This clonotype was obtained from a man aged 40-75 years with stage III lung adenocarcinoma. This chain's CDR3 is CASSSTRGVHNEAFF. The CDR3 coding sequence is TGTGCCAGCAGTTCCACCAGGGGGGTCCACAATGAAGCTTTCTTT.